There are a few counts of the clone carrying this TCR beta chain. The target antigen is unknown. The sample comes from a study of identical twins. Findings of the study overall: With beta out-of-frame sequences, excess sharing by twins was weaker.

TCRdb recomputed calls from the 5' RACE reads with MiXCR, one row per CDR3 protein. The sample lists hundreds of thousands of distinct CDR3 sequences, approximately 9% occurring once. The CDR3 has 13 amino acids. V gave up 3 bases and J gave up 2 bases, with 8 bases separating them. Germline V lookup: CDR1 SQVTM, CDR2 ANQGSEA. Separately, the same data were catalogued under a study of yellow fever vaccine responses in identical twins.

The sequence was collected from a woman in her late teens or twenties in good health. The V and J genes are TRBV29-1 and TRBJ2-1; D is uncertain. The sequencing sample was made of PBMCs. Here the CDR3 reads CSVDSSAYNEQFF. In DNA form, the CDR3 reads TGCAGCGTTGACAGCAGCGCCTACAATGAGCAGTTCTTC.